Listed below are T cell receptor beta chains from one sample, sequenced in a study of blood T cells in healthy people across ages. TCRdb redid the calling of the 5' RACE reads with MiXCR, one entry per CDR3 protein. The data show about 680,000 distinct CDR3 sequences, more than 40% seen once. Sequencing used blood. The receptor source for this set is a woman aged 55-69 years in good health. Each CDR3 is given without its conserved first and last residue.

V gene,J gene,CDR3 length,CDR3 protein
TRBV20-1,TRBJ2-3,15,SAPVAGGERGTDTQY
TRBV4-3,TRBJ2-3,15,ASSQDLSTSGTDTQY
TRBV20-1,TRBJ2-5,12,SARLAGVRETQY
TRBV2,TRBJ2-3,14,ASNPSVAGGTDTQY
TRBV7-9,TRBJ2-7,10,ASSFGLYEQY
TRBV4-2,TRBJ1-2,12,ASSQGLLDYGYT
TRBV9,TRBJ2-1,10,ASGKILNEQF
TRBV6-5,-,13,ASSADGATLREQY
TRBV20-1,TRBJ2-5,12,SASRRQGQETQY
TRBV4-2,TRBJ2-3,13,ASSQDLVGGDTQY
TRBV28,TRBJ2-3,9,ASTNRDTQY
TRBV12-3/TRBV12-4,TRBJ2-6,12,ASRVSPGANVLT
TRBV6-1,TRBJ2-3,14,ASSDAGGKVTDTQY
TRBV5-5,TRBJ1-1,14,ASSLRFARLNTEAF
TRBV29-1,TRBJ1-1,13,SVGVGSLMNTEAF
TRBV7-2,TRBJ2-5,12,ASSKARVQETQY
TRBV5-1,TRBJ2-5,13,ASSLSPAGEETQY
TRBV12-3/TRBV12-4,TRBJ1-5,13,ASSKEEGGNQPQH
TRBV10-3,TRBJ2-5,14,AISLNPSGRTETQY
TRBV9,TRBJ2-3,11,ASNRDYTDTQY
TRBV12-3/TRBV12-4,-,12,ASSVRSVSETQY